The 25 T cell receptor beta chains below all came from one sample that was sequenced in a study of CXCR3-negative and CXCR3-positive naive CD8 T cells. UMI labels and 5' RACE were used to prepare the TRB cDNA libraries. TCRdb derives one entry per CDR3 protein from the 5' RACE reads, leaving out DNA. This sample carries tens of thousands of distinct CDR3 sequences, with about 1.1% going to the ten biggest clones. The sample was naive CXCR3- CD8+ T cells from blood. Regarding subset: CD45RO-CCR7+CD27+CD95- naive CD8+ T cells lacking CXCR3 (TNR3-). These receptors originate from a human donor in good health. Some clones in this sample may be carry-over from other donors' samples.

The chain carries TRBV6-2 or TRBV6-3 and TRBJ2-1. The CDR3 extends over 11 amino acids. The V gene's germline CDR1 is MNHEY and CDR2 SVGEGT. The CDR3 here is CASSYGNEQFF.

This chain connects TRBV4-1 to TRBJ2-7; TCRdb designates TRBD2, a call that cannot be tested without DNA. Germline V CDR1 and CDR2: MGHRA, YSYEKL. This CDR3 contains 18 residues. The CDR3 sequence: CASSQLGLAGGPGYEQYF.

The CDR3 spells CSVESGGARLIQETQYF. This chain uses TRBV29-1 with TRBJ2-5; as DNA is missing, the TRBD1 call by TCRdb cannot be tested. The CDR3 has 17 amino acids. Per germline, CDR1 SQVTM and CDR2 ANQGSEA. Complete variable domain (other parts from reference TRBV29-1 and TRBJ2-5): SAVISQKPSRDICQRGTSLTIQCQVDSQVTMMFWYRQQPGQSLTLIATANQGSEATYESGFVIDKFPISRPNLTFSTLTVSNMSPEDSSIYLCSVESGGARLIQETQYFGPGTRLLVL.

This chain uses TRBV28 with TRBJ1-1. The CDR3 length is 16 residues. Germline V gene data show CDR1 as MDHEN and CDR2 as SYDVKM. The CDR3 here is CASSLILGRGVTEAFF. Based on the CDR3 plus reference TRBV28 and TRBJ1-1, the full variable domain is DVKVTQSSRYLVKRTGEKVFLECVQDMDHENMFWYRQDPGLGLRLIYFSYDVKMKEKGDIPEGYSVSREKKERFSLILESASTNQTSMYLCASSLILGRGVTEAFFGQGTRLTVV.

CDR3 loop: CASSQSGDRGSYEQYF. This rearrangement joins TRBV23-1 to TRBJ2-7; TCRdb calls TRBD1, which cannot be checked without DNA. TRBV23-1 is an ORF for which the function is uncertain. This CDR3 comprises 16 residues.

The chain uses TRBV29-1 and TRBJ2-3. This CDR3 contains 13 residues. CDR1 and CDR2 from the germline V gene are SQVTM and ANQGSEA. The chain's CDR3 is CSIFTGGTDTQYF.

V is TRBV6-6 and J is TRBJ2-3. The V gene's germline CDR1 is MNHNY and CDR2 SVGAGI (reference sequence). The CDR3 covers 13 residues. This CDR3 is CASSYSHTDTQYF.

The CDR3 sequence is CASSTSSGANVLTF. The J gene is TRBJ2-6, the V gene TRBV12-3 or TRBV12-4. The CDR3 sequence is 14 residues long.

This rearrangement joins TRBV20-1 to TRBJ1-2. The CDR3 runs 13 residues. CDR1 is DFQATT, CDR2 SNEGSKA, per germline (reference sequence). Here the CDR3 reads CSADRLMNYGYTF.

The rearrangement uses TRBV29-1 and TRBJ2-1. CDR1 SQVTM and CDR2 ANQGSEA come from the germline V gene. The CDR3 loop spans 13 amino acids. CDR3 residues: CSALDESYNEQFF.

V gene TRBV20-1 combines with J gene TRBJ2-1; there is no DNA to check the TCRdb D call of TRBD1. The CDR3 loop spans 14 amino acids. Germline CDR1 is DFQATT and CDR2 is SNEGSKA (reference sequence). CDR3 in amino acids: CSASGTPNYNEQFF.

The CDR3 reads CASSFPQGEASYEQYF. This chain uses TRBV7-9 with TRBJ2-7; lacking DNA, the TRBD1 call made by TCRdb goes unchecked. The CDR3 extends over 16 amino acids. The V gene's germline CDR1 is SEHNR and CDR2 FQNEAQ (reference sequence).

The chain links TRBV7-6 to TRBJ1-1. The CDR3 is made up of 14 amino acids. The germline CDR1 and CDR2 sequences are SGHVS and FNYEAQ. The CDR3 here is CASSFDTGDTEAFF.

The genes are TRBV11-3 and TRBJ2-1; TCRdb lists TRBD2, though no DNA is available to test this call. The CDR3 sequence is 19 residues long. Germline CDR1 and CDR2: SGHNT and YENEEA. The CDR3 protein is CASSPLGGTAGDNYNEQFF.

J is TRBJ2-3 and V is TRBV20-1; without DNA, the TCRdb call of TRBD2 cannot be checked. The CDR3 sequence is 17 residues long. Germline loops: CDR1 DFQATT, CDR2 SNEGSKA (reference sequence). The CDR3 reads CSARIPSGSVSADTQYF.

This chain connects TRBV4-2 to TRBJ2-1; the TCRdb D gene call, TRBD2, has no DNA to confirm it. The CDR3 totals 14 residues. Germline assignment: CDR1 LGHNA and CDR2 YNFKEQ. CDR3 sequence reads: CASSHSGTYNEQFF.

The rearrangement uses TRBV29-1 and TRBJ2-7. CDR1 is SQVTM and CDR2 is ANQGSEA in the germline V gene. This CDR3 region has 14 residues. The CDR3 loop reads CSVVDGRNSYEQYF.

The chain carries TRBV3-1 and TRBJ1-1; the D gene TCRdb calls, TRBD1, cannot be checked with no DNA. This CDR3 is 14 amino acids long. Germline CDR1 LGHDT, CDR2 YNNKEL (reference sequence). The CDR3 region is CASSPGTENTEAFF.

The genes are TRBV5-1 and TRBJ2-3. Germline V gene sequence: CDR1 SGHRS, CDR2 YFSETQ. The CDR3 covers 15 residues. This CDR3 is CASSLEGAGTDTQYF.

This chain joins TRBV29-1 and TRBJ2-7; lacking DNA, the TRBD2 call made by TCRdb goes unchecked. The germline V gene has CDR1 SQVTM and CDR2 ANQGSEA. The length of the CDR3 is 12 residues. The CDR3 loop reads CSLGTSGGRQYF.

The chain is built from TRBV29-1 and TRBJ2-5; TCRdb gives TRBD1 as the D gene, but with no DNA this cannot be confirmed. This CDR3 is built from 13 residues. Germline assignment: CDR1 SQVTM and CDR2 ANQGSEA. CDR3 region: CSVPRQIQETQYF.

The rearrangement links TRBV14 to TRBJ1-1; the TCRdb D gene call, TRBD1, has no DNA to confirm it. The CDR3 totals 14 residues. The V gene's germline CDR1 is SGHDN and CDR2 FVKESK. CDR3 amino acids: CASSQGRGIPEAFF.

The chain uses TRBV2 and TRBJ2-7; the D gene TCRdb calls, TRBD1, cannot be checked with no DNA. Germline assignment: CDR1 SNHLY and CDR2 FYNNEI. The CDR3 is 12 amino acids. The CDR3 is CASRGQGYEQYF.

V and J are TRBV7-9 and TRBJ1-4; as DNA is missing, the TRBD1 call by TCRdb cannot be tested. The CDR3 contains 11 residues. Germline V gives CDR1 SEHNR, CDR2 FQNEAQ (reference sequence). CDR3 sequence reads: CASPGQEKLFF.

This chain connects TRBV5-1 to TRBJ2-1; the D gene TCRdb calls, TRBD2, cannot be checked with no DNA. The CDR3 length is 17 residues. Germline CDR1 and CDR2: SGHRS and YFSETQ. This chain's CDR3 is CASSLALAGESYNEQFF.